The subject of this entry is one T cell receptor (beta chain). Its antigen is still unknown. Possible read error: a much larger clone is one base away. Moderate-to-severe activity, CAS at least 3, NOSPECS at least 4 and duration under 3 months characterized donors with ophthalmopathy. This sample is drawn from a study of Graves' ophthalmopathy and Graves' hyperthyroidism. The overall study: Prior to any treatment, peripheral blood was collected at the time of initial diagnosis. Study observations and caveats: The authors also found most expanded thyroid clonotypes above 0.001 frequency in blood. Cross-validated, the 13-signature model showed 87.88%/81.08% sensitivity/specificity, and 80%/75% in the test set.

TCR beta CDR3 regions were amplified from RNA transcripts. After a first-round RT-PCR with HTBI primers, a second-round multiplex PCR was run. MiXCR was run by TCRdb on the multiplex PCR reads, yielding one entry per CDR3 protein. This sample has about 640,000 distinct CDR3 sequences, with 35% to 50% found just once. Germline CDR1 reads WSHSY; CDR2 reads SAAADI. The CDR3 sequence is 13 residues long. The clonotype comes from an adult man with Graves' ophthalmopathy. The sample consisted of peripheral blood. The chain uses TRBV10-2 and TRBJ2-5; possibly TRBD1 or TRBD2 for D (6 bases each). CDR3 sequence (DNA): TGCGCCAGCAGTGAGTCTACGGGGGCATCGACGGGCTTC. It codes for CASSESTGASTGF.